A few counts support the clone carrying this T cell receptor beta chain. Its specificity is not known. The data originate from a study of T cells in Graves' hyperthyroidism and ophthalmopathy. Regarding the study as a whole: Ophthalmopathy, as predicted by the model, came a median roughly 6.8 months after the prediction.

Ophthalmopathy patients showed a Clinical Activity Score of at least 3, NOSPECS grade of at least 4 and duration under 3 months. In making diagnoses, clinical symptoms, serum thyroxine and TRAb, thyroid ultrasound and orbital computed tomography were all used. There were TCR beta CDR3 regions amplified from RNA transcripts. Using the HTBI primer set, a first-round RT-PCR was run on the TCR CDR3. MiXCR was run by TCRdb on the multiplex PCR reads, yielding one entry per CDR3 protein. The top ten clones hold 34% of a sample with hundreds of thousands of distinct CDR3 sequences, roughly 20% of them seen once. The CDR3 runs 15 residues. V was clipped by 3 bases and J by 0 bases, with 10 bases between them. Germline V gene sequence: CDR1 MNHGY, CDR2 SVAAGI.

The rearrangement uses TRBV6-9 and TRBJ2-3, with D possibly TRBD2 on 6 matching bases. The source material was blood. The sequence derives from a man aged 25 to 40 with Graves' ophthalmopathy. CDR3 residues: CASSYGGTSTDTQYF. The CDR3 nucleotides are TGTGCCAGCAGTTACGGCGGGACGAGCACAGATACGCAGTATTTT.